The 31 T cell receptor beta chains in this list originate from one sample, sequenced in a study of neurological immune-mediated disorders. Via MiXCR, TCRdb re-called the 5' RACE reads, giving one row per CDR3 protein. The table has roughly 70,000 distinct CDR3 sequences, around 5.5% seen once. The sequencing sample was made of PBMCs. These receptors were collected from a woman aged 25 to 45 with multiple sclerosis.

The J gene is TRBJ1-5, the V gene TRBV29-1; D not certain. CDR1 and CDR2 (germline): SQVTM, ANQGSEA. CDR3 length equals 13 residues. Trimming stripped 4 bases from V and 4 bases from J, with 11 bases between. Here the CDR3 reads CSVALGGNQPQHF. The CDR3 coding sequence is TGCAGCGTTGCCCTTGGAGGTAATCAGCCCCAGCATTTT.

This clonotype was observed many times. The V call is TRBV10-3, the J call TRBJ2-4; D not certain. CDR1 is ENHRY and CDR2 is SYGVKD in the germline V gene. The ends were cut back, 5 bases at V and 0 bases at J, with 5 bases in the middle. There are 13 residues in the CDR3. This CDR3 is CAISQIAKNIQYF. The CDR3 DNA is TGTGCCATCAGTCAGATAGCCAAAAACATTCAGTACTTC.

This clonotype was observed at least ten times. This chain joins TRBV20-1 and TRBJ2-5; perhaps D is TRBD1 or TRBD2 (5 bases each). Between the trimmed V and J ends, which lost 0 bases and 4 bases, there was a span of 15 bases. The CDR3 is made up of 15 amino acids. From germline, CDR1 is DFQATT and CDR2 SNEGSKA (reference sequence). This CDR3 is CSARDGASSGETQYF. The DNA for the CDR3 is TGCAGTGCTAGAGACGGGGCCTCAAGCGGAGAGACCCAGTACTTC.

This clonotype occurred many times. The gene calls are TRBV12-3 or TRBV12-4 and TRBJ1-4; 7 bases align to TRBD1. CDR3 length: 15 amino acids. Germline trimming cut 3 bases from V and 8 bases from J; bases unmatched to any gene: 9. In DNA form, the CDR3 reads TGTGCCAGCAGTTTCCAAGACAGGGTTCAGGAAAAACTGTTTTTT. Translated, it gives CASSFQDRVQEKLFF.

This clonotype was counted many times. CDR3 residues: CASSLVGRGDQETQYF. The CDR3 DNA reads as TGCGCCAGCAGCTTGGTAGGCAGGGGAGACCAAGAGACCCAGTACTTC. The chain links TRBV5-1 to TRBJ2-5, with D tentatively TRBD1 (6 bases). The germline CDR1 and CDR2 sequences are SGHRS and YFSETQ. The CDR3 is 16 amino acids. Trimming shortened V by 0 bases and J by 0 bases, and 12 bases separated the two germline ends.

The CDR3 protein is CASSLQFNYGYTF. As DNA, the CDR3 is TGTGCCAGCAGTTTGCAGTTTAACTATGGCTACACCTTC. The V gene is TRBV12-3 or TRBV12-4, the J gene TRBJ1-2, with unresolved D. Trimming left V 3 bases short and J 1 base short, with 6 bases between. The CDR3 extends over 13 amino acids.

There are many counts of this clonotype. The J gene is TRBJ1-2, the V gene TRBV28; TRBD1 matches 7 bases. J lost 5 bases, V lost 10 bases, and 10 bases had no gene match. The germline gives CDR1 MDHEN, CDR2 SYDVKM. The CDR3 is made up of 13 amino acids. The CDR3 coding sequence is TGTGCCACGGGTGACAGGGTGGAGTATGGCTACACCTTC. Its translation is CATGDRVEYGYTF.

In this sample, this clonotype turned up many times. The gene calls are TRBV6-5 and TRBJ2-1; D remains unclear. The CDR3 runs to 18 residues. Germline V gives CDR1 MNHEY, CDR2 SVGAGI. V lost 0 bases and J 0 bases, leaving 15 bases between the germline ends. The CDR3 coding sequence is TGTGCCAGCAGTTACTCGTTACCGGCACTTAGCTCCTACAATGAGCAGTTCTTC. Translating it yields CASSYSLPALSSYNEQFF.

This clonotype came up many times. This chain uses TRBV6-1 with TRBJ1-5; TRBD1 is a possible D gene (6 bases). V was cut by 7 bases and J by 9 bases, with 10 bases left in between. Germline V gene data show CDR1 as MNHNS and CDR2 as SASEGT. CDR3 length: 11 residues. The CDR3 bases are TGTGCCAGCATCGGCAGGGGGCCCCAGCATTTT. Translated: CASIGRGPQHF.

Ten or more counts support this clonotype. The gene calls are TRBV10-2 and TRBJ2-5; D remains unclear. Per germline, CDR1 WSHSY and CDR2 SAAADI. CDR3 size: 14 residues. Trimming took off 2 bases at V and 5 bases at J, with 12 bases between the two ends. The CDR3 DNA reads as TGCGCCAGCAGTGAGATGGGCAGATCGGAGACCCAGTACTTC. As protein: CASSEMGRSETQYF.

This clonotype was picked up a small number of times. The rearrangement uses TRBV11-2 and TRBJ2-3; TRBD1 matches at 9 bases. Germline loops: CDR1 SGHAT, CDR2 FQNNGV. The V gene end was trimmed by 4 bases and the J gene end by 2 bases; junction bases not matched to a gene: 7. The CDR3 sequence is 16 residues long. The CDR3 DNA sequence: TGTGCCAGCAGCTCTACCGGGACAGGGATCACAGATACGCAGTATTTT. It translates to CASSSTGTGITDTQYF.

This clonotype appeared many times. The CDR3 DNA reads TGCGCCAGCAGCCCACGAATAGCGGGGGAATCCTACAATGAGCAGTTCTTC. Translated, it gives CASSPRIAGESYNEQFF. This chain joins TRBV4-1 and TRBJ2-1; 9 bases match TRBD2. The CDR3 runs to 17 residues. The germline gives CDR1 MGHRA, CDR2 YSYEKL. J gave up 1 base and V 4 bases, and 8 bases lay outside the gene matches.

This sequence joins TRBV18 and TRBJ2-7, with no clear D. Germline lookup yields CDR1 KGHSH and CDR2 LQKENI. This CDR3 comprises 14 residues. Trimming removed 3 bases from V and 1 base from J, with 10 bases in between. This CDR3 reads CASSPEQVSYEQYF. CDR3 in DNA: TGTGCCAGCTCACCTGAGCAGGTGTCCTACGAGCAGTACTTC.

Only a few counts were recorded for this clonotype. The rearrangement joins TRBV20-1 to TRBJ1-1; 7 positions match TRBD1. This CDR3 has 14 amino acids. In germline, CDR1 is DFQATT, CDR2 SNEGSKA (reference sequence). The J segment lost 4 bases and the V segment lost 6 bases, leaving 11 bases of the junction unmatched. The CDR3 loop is CSARGDQGPTEAFF. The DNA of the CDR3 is TGCAGTGCCAGGGGGGACCAGGGGCCCACTGAAGCTTTCTTT.

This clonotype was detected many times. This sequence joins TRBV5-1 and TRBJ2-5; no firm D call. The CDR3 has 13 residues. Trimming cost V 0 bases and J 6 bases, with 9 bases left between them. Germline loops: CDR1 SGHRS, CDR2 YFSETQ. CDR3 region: CASSLADIKTQYF. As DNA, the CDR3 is TGCGCCAGCAGCTTGGCCGATATTAAGACCCAGTACTTC.

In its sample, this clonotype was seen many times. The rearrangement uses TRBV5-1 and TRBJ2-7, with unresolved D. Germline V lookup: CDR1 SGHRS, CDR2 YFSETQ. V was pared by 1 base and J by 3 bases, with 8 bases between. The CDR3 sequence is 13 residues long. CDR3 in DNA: TGCGCCAGCAGCTTGATACCGGACTACGAGCAGTACTTC. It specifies CASSLIPDYEQYF.

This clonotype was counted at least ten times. The CDR3 region has the DNA TGCAGTGCTAGGCCGGGACAGGGACCCTATAGCAATCAGCCCCAGCATTTT. Residues: CSARPGQGPYSNQPQHF. This rearrangement joins TRBV20-1 to TRBJ1-5; 9 bases line up with TRBD1. V dropped 3 bases and J dropped 0; count of bases not matched to a gene: 9. There are 17 residues in the CDR3. CDR1 and CDR2 (germline): DFQATT, SNEGSKA (reference sequence).

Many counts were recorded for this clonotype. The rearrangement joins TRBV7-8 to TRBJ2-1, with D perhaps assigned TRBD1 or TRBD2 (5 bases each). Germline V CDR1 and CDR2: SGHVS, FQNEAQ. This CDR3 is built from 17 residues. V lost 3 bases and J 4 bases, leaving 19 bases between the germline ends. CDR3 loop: CASSLSISGRGYNEQFF. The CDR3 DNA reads TGTGCCAGCAGCTTGTCCATATCAGGGAGAGGTTACAATGAGCAGTTCTTC. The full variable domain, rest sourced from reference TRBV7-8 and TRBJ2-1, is GAGVSQSPRYKVAKRGQDVALRCDPISGHVSLFWYQQALGQGPEFLTYFQNEAQLDKSGLPSDRFFAERPEGSVSTLKIQRTQQEDSAVYLCASSLSISGRGYNEQFFGPGTRLTVL.

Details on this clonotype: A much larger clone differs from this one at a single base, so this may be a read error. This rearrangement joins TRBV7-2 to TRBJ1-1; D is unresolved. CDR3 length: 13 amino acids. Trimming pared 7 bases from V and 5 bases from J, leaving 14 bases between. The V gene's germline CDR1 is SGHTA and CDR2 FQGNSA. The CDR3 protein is CASIPQTSTEAFF. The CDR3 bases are TGTGCCAGCATCCCCCAGACAAGTACTGAAGCTTTCTTT. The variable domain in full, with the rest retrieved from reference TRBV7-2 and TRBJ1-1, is GAGVSQSPSNKVTEKGKDVELRCDPISGHTALYWYRQSLGQGLEFLIYFQGNSAPDKSGLPSDRFSAERTGGSVSTLTIQRTQQEDSAVYLCASIPQTSTEAFFGQGTRLTVV.

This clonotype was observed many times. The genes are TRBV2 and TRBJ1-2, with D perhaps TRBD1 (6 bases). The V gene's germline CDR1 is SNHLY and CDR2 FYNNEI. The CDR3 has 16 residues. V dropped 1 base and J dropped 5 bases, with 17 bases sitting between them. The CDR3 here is CASSEVQGPGEYGYTF. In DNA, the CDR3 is TGTGCCAGCAGTGAAGTACAGGGCCCCGGCGAGTATGGCTACACCTTC.

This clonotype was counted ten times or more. The DNA for the CDR3 is TGTGCCAGCAGTGAGGGACTGACCCCGGGGTTCTTC. Its translation is CASSEGLTPGFF. The J gene is TRBJ2-1, the V gene TRBV6-1; D may be TRBD2 (6 bases). There are 12 residues in the CDR3. The germline V gene has CDR1 MNHNS and CDR2 SASEGT. Trimming took off 3 bases at V and 15 bases at J, with 15 bases between the two ends.

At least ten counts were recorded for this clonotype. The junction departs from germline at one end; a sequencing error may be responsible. CDR3 loop: CASSKNGELFF. The CDR3 DNA reads TGTGCTAGCAGTAAGAACGGGGAGCTGTTTTTT. The J gene is TRBJ2-2, the V gene TRBV7-7; D is unclear. CDR1 SSHAT and CDR2 FNYEAQ come from the germline V gene (reference sequence). The CDR3 contains 11 residues.

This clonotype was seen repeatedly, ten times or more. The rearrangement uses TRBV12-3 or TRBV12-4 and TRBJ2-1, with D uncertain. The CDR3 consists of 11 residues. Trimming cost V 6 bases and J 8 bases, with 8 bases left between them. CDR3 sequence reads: CASSHVDEQFF. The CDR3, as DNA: TGTGCCAGCAGCCACGTGGATGAGCAGTTCTTC.

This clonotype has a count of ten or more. CDR3 protein: CASGRGGKPQHF. CDR3 sequence (DNA): TGTGCCAGCGGACGGGGTGGAAAGCCCCAGCATTTT. The rearrangement uses TRBV5-6 and TRBJ1-5; D unclear. CDR3 length equals 12 residues. Trimming stripped 7 bases from V and 8 bases from J, with 13 bases between. Germline CDR1 SGHDT, CDR2 YYEEEE.

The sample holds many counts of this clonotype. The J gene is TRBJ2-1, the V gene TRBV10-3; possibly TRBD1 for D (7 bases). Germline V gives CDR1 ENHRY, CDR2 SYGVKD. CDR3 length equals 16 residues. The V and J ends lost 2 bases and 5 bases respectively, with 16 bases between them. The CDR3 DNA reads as TGTGCCATCAGTGAGGCTTACGGAGGGGGCCACAATGAGCAGTTCTTC. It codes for CAISEAYGGGHNEQFF.

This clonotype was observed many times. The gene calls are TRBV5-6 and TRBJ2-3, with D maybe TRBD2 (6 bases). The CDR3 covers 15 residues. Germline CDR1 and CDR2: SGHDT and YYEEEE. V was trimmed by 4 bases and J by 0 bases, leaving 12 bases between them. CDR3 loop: CASSHLRGSTDTQYF. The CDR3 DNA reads TGTGCCAGCAGCCACCTCCGGGGGAGCACAGATACGCAGTATTTT.

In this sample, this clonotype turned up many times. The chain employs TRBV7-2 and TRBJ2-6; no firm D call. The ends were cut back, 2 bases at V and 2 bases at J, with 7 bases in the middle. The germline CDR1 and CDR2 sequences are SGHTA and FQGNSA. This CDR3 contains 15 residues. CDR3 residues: CASSLSAAGANVLTF. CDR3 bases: TGTGCCAGCAGCTTATCGGCAGCTGGGGCCAACGTCCTGACTTTC.

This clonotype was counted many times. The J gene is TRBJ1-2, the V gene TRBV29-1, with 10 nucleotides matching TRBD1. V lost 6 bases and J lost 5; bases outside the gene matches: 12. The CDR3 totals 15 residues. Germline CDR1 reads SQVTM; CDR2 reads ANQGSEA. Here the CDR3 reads CSVQTRDRGYYGYTF. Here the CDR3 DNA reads TGCAGCGTACAAACCCGGGACAGGGGCTATTATGGCTACACCTTC. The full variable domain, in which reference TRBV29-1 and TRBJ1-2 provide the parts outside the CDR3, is SAVISQKPSRDICQRGTSLTIQCQVDSQVTMMFWYRQQPGQSLTLIATANQGSEATYESGFVIDKFPISRPNLTFSTLTVSNMSPEDSSIYLCSVQTRDRGYYGYTFGSGTRLTVV.

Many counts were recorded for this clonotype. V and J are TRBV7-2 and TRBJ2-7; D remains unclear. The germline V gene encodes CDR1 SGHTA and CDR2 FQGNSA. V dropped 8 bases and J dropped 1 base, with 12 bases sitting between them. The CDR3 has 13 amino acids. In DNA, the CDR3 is TGTGCCAGCGGTAGAAGTTCATCCTACGAGCAGTACTTC. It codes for CASGRSSSYEQYF.

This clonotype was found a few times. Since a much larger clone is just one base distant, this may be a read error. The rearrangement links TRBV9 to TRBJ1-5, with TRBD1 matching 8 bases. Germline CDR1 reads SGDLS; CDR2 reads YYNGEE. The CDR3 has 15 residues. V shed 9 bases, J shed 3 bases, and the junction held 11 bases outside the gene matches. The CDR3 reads CATRQGSGHNQPQHF. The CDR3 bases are TGTGCCACCCGACAGGGGAGTGGTCACAATCAGCCCCAGCATTTT.

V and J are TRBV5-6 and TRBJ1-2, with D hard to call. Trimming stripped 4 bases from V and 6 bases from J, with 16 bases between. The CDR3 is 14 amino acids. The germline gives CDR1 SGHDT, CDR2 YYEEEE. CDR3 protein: CASSPGRFEDGYTF. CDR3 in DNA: TGTGCCAGCAGCCCTGGTCGGTTTGAGGATGGCTACACCTTC.